This passage covers 20 T cell receptor beta chains from one sample sequenced in a study (TCRdb year 2016). The library was made by RT-PCR. The sample was run on an Illumina MiSeq. In TCRdb, the public reads were trimmed at Q25 with fastp and aligned with MiXCR, with productive beta chains retained. Each CDR3 protein appears once, grouped with its most common genes and DNA. Within this sample are 650,000 to 800,000 distinct CDR3 sequences, with 14% of them counted one time only. Roughly 4% of the sample belongs to the ten largest clones. What was sequenced was memory CD4+ T cells from blood. The source is a female donor in good health, serving as a healthy control.

This chain connects TRBV9 to TRBJ2-7, with 13 bases fitting TRBD2. The ends lost 0 bases at V and 0 bases at J; junction bases unmatched: 6. Germline V CDR1 and CDR2: SGDLS, YYNGEE. This CDR3 spans 18 amino acids. The CDR3 loop is CASSVGTSGGAFSYEQYF. The CDR3 DNA reads as TGTGCCAGCAGCGTAGGGACTAGCGGGGGTGCTTTCTCCTACGAGCAGTACTTC.

J is TRBJ1-5 and V is TRBV6-5; 8 bases match TRBD1. The trim removed 6 bases at V and 4 bases at J, leaving 14 bases unmatched. This CDR3 is built from 17 residues. Germline V gene data show CDR1 as MNHEY and CDR2 as SVGAGI. CDR3 DNA: TGTGCCAGCAGCACGCTTCCCAGGGGGCGCGGGAATCAGCCCCAGCATTTT. Its translation is CASSTLPRGRGNQPQHF.

This clonotype was seen repeatedly, ten times or more. The chain uses TRBV3-1 and TRBJ1-2, with TRBD1 identical over 7 bases. This CDR3 is built from 13 residues. Losses at the gene ends were 5 bases for V and 4 bases for J; bases not matched to a gene: 4. Germline V gene lookup returns CDR1 LGHDT and CDR2 YNNKEL (reference sequence). The CDR3 sequence is CASSLDRVYGYTF. The CDR3 nucleotides read TGTGCCAGCAGCTTAGACAGGGTCTATGGCTACACCTTC.

The rearrangement uses TRBV28 and TRBJ2-7, with 8 nucleotides matching TRBD1. This CDR3 has 14 residues. Germline CDR1 and CDR2: MDHEN and SYDVKM. Trimming cost V 5 bases and J 5 bases; bases outside gene matches: 8. CDR3 DNA: TGTGCCAGCAGTACACAGGGGGGTGTCGACGAGCAGTACTTC. It translates to CASSTQGGVDEQYF.

This chain connects TRBV13 to TRBJ1-1, with 11 bases that match TRBD1. Germline V gene sequence: CDR1 PRHDT, CDR2 FYEKMQ (reference sequence). This CDR3 contains 15 residues. V shed 7 bases, J shed 4 bases, and the junction held 8 bases outside the gene matches. CDR3 amino acids: CASTDTGTGGTEAFF. For the CDR3, the DNA is TGTGCCAGCACCGATACGGGGACAGGGGGCACTGAAGCTTTCTTT.

This clonotype was observed a handful of times. The chain has TRBV27 and TRBJ2-3; 8 nucleotides line up with TRBD2. V lost 8 bases, J lost 4 bases, and 11 bases stayed unmatched. Germline values: CDR1 MNHEY, CDR2 SMNVEV (reference sequence). The CDR3 has 15 amino acids. The CDR3 region is CASASWGGRSDTQYF. In DNA form, the CDR3 reads TGTGCCAGCGCTTCCTGGGGCGGGAGGTCAGATACGCAGTATTTT.

This clonotype turned up a few times. The gene calls are TRBV7-2 and TRBJ2-3; D possibly matches TRBD1 or TRBD2 (6 bases each). Germline lookup yields CDR1 SGHTA and CDR2 FQGNSA. Trimming removed 5 bases at V and 1 base at J, with 16 bases between. The CDR3 spans 16 residues. CDR3 protein: CASSVQGLGGTDTQYF. CDR3 nucleotides: TGTGCCAGCAGCGTACAGGGACTGGGCGGCACAGATACGCAGTATTTT.

The gene calls are TRBV5-6 and TRBJ1-5; 12 nucleotides line up with TRBD1. The CDR3 covers 19 residues. Germline CDR1 is SGHDT and CDR2 is YYEEEE. V lost 2 bases to trimming and J lost 6 bases; unmatched junction nucleotides: 15. The CDR3: CASSFYVPGQGATIQPQHF. CDR3 bases: TGTGCCAGCAGCTTTTACGTCCCGGGACAGGGGGCAACAATTCAGCCCCAGCATTTT.

In this sample, this clonotype turned up a few times. The chain combines TRBV19 with TRBJ2-3; tentative D call: TRBD2 (5 bases). V was pared by 3 bases and J by 1 base, with 8 bases between. Germline-derived CDR1 and CDR2 are LNHDA and SQIVND (reference sequence). This CDR3 region has 14 residues. CDR3 in amino acids: CASSISGGTDTQYF. For the CDR3, the DNA is TGTGCCAGTAGTATCTCCGGGGGCACAGATACGCAGTATTTT.

This clonotype showed up just a few times. The chain links TRBV20-1 to TRBJ1-1; D not certain. The CDR3 totals 13 residues. The germline V and J ends were trimmed by 3 bases and 1 base, with 9 bases remaining between them. Germline V gene lookup returns CDR1 DFQATT and CDR2 SNEGSKA (reference sequence). Here the CDR3 DNA reads TGCAGTGCTAGGGGAAGCCAGAACACTGAAGCTTTCTTT. This gives the protein CSARGSQNTEAFF.

This clonotype was counted ten times or more. The V and J genes are TRBV5-1 and TRBJ1-2, with 8 bases identical to TRBD1. The CDR3 is made up of 15 amino acids. Germline V lookup: CDR1 SGHRS, CDR2 YFSETQ. The J segment lost 8 bases and the V segment lost 5 bases, leaving 14 bases of the junction unmatched. CDR3 coding DNA: TGCGCCAGCAGAGATGCAGGACAGGGAAGGAGGGGCTACACCTTC. Translating gives CASRDAGQGRRGYTF.

V usage is TRBV11-2 and J usage is TRBJ1-2; 7 nucleotides agree with TRBD1. The CDR3 spans 14 residues. The germline CDR1 and CDR2 sequences are SGHAT and FQNNGV. The ends lost 7 bases at V and 4 bases at J; junction bases unmatched: 9. Here the CDR3 reads CASTFQGQTYGYTF. In DNA form, the CDR3 reads TGTGCCAGCACCTTTCAGGGACAGACCTATGGCTACACCTTC.

This chain uses TRBV5-1 with TRBJ2-4; D ambiguous. Trimming pared 0 bases from V and 2 bases from J, leaving 15 bases between. The CDR3 is 17 residues long. Germline V gene sequence: CDR1 SGHRS, CDR2 YFSETQ. The CDR3 DNA sequence: TGCGCCAGCAGCTTGGTGTGGAACTCCGCCACCAAAAACATTCAGTACTTC. Translated, it gives CASSLVWNSATKNIQYF.

This clonotype was seen only a few times. The rearrangement links TRBV7-3 to TRBJ1-1, with a tentative D call TRBD1 (5 bases). CDR3 length equals 14 residues. The V and J ends lost 5 bases and 5 bases respectively, with 15 bases between them. CDR1 and CDR2 (germline): SGHTA, FQGTGA. CDR3 sequence reads: CASSARGSGTEAFF. For the CDR3, the DNA is TGTGCCAGCAGCGCCCGGGGGTCGGGGACTGAAGCTTTCTTT.

This clonotype was detected a few times. The chain couples TRBV10-3 to TRBJ1-3; D not resolved. The CDR3 is made up of 15 amino acids. Per the germline V gene, CDR1 is ENHRY and CDR2 is SYGVKD. V was cut by 5 bases and J by 0 bases, with 11 bases left in between. This CDR3 reads CAISFDGNSGNTIYF. The DNA of the CDR3 is TGTGCCATCAGTTTCGACGGGAACTCTGGAAACACCATATATTTT.

This clonotype was recorded a few times. J is TRBJ2-2 and V is TRBV12-3 or TRBV12-4; D perhaps matches TRBD1 (5 bases). V gave up 3 bases and J gave up 4 bases, with 9 bases separating them. The CDR3 runs to 14 residues. For the CDR3, the DNA is TGTGCCAGCAGTTTTCGACAGTTCACCGGGGAGCTGTTTTTT. This encodes CASSFRQFTGELFF.

This clonotype has just a few counts. This rearrangement joins TRBV20-1 to TRBJ1-5; TRBD1 might be the D (5 bases). Germline V CDR1 and CDR2: DFQATT, SNEGSKA (reference sequence). V was shortened by 2 bases and J by 5 bases, with 10 bases between the two germline ends. CDR3 size: 13 residues. CDR3 residues: CSARPGGDQPQHF. CDR3 DNA: TGCAGTGCTAGACCTGGGGGGGATCAGCCCCAGCATTTT.

The sample holds a few counts of this clonotype. The chain uses TRBV13 and TRBJ2-1; tentative D call: TRBD1 (7 bases). From germline, CDR1 is PRHDT and CDR2 FYEKMQ (reference sequence). CDR3 length: 14 amino acids. V was trimmed by 3 bases and J by 6 bases, leaving 12 bases between them. The CDR3 DNA sequence: TGTGCCAGCAGCTTTCAGGGGGGATTCAATGAGCAGTTCTTC. Residues: CASSFQGGFNEQFF.

This clonotype was observed many times. The rearrangement links TRBV4-2 to TRBJ1-1; D gene unclear. Trimming took off 0 bases at V and 3 bases at J, with 11 bases between the two ends. CDR1 LGHNA and CDR2 YNFKEQ come from the germline V gene. This CDR3 has 15 amino acids. The DNA of the CDR3 is TGTGCCAGCAGCCAAGAAGTCCGAGAGGACACTGAAGCTTTCTTT. Encoded protein: CASSQEVREDTEAFF.

This sequence joins TRBV24-1 and TRBJ1-2; 12 bases are shared with TRBD1. The CDR3 totals 14 residues. The junction had 9 bases not matched to a gene; V was cut back by 9 bases and J by 8 bases. The germline gives CDR1 KGHDR, CDR2 SFDVKD. This CDR3 is CATSKGQGASGYTF. The CDR3, as DNA: TGTGCCACCTCAAAGGGACAGGGGGCGTCAGGCTACACCTTC.